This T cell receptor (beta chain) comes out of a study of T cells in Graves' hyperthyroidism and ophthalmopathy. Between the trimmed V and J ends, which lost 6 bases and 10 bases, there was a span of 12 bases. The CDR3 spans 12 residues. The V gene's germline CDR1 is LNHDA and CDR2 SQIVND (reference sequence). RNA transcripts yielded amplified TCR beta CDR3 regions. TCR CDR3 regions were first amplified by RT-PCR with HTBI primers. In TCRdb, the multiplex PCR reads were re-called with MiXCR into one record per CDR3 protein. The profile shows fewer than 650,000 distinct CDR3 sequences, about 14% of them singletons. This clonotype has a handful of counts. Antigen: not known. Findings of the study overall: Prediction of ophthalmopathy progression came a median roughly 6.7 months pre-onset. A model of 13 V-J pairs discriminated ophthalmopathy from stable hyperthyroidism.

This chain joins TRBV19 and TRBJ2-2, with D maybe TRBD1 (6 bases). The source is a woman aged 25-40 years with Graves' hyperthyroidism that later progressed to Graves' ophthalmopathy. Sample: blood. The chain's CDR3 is CASRSRGPELFF. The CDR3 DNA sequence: TGTGCCAGTAGATCCAGGGGTCCGGAGCTGTTTTTT.